This T cell receptor (beta chain) was documented in a study of blood T cell repertoires in COVID-19. In the study overall: From T cells, B-cell-depleted T cells, or PBMCs came the material, which was cDNA or gDNA.

A single count supports this clone. Using immunoSEQ multiplex PCR, the repertoire was profiled, and TCRdb retains in-frame clones only, with some absent. The sample lists 150,000 to 200,000 clones, 88% seen once, with roughly 24% in the top ten. J gave up 4 bases and V 3 bases, and 11 bases lay outside the gene matches. CDR1 and CDR2 from the germline V gene are MGHRA and YSYEKL. The length of the CDR3 is 17 residues. Input material: peripheral blood. The chain couples TRBV4-1 to TRBJ1-1; 10 nucleotides agree with TRBD1. This receptor was identified in a man aged 55 to 70 with acute or convalescent COVID-19. The CDR3 protein is CASSHGGDRGGGTEAFF. CDR3 sequence (DNA): TGCGCCAGCAGCCACGGGGGGGACAGGGGAGGAGGCACTGAAGCTTTCTTT.